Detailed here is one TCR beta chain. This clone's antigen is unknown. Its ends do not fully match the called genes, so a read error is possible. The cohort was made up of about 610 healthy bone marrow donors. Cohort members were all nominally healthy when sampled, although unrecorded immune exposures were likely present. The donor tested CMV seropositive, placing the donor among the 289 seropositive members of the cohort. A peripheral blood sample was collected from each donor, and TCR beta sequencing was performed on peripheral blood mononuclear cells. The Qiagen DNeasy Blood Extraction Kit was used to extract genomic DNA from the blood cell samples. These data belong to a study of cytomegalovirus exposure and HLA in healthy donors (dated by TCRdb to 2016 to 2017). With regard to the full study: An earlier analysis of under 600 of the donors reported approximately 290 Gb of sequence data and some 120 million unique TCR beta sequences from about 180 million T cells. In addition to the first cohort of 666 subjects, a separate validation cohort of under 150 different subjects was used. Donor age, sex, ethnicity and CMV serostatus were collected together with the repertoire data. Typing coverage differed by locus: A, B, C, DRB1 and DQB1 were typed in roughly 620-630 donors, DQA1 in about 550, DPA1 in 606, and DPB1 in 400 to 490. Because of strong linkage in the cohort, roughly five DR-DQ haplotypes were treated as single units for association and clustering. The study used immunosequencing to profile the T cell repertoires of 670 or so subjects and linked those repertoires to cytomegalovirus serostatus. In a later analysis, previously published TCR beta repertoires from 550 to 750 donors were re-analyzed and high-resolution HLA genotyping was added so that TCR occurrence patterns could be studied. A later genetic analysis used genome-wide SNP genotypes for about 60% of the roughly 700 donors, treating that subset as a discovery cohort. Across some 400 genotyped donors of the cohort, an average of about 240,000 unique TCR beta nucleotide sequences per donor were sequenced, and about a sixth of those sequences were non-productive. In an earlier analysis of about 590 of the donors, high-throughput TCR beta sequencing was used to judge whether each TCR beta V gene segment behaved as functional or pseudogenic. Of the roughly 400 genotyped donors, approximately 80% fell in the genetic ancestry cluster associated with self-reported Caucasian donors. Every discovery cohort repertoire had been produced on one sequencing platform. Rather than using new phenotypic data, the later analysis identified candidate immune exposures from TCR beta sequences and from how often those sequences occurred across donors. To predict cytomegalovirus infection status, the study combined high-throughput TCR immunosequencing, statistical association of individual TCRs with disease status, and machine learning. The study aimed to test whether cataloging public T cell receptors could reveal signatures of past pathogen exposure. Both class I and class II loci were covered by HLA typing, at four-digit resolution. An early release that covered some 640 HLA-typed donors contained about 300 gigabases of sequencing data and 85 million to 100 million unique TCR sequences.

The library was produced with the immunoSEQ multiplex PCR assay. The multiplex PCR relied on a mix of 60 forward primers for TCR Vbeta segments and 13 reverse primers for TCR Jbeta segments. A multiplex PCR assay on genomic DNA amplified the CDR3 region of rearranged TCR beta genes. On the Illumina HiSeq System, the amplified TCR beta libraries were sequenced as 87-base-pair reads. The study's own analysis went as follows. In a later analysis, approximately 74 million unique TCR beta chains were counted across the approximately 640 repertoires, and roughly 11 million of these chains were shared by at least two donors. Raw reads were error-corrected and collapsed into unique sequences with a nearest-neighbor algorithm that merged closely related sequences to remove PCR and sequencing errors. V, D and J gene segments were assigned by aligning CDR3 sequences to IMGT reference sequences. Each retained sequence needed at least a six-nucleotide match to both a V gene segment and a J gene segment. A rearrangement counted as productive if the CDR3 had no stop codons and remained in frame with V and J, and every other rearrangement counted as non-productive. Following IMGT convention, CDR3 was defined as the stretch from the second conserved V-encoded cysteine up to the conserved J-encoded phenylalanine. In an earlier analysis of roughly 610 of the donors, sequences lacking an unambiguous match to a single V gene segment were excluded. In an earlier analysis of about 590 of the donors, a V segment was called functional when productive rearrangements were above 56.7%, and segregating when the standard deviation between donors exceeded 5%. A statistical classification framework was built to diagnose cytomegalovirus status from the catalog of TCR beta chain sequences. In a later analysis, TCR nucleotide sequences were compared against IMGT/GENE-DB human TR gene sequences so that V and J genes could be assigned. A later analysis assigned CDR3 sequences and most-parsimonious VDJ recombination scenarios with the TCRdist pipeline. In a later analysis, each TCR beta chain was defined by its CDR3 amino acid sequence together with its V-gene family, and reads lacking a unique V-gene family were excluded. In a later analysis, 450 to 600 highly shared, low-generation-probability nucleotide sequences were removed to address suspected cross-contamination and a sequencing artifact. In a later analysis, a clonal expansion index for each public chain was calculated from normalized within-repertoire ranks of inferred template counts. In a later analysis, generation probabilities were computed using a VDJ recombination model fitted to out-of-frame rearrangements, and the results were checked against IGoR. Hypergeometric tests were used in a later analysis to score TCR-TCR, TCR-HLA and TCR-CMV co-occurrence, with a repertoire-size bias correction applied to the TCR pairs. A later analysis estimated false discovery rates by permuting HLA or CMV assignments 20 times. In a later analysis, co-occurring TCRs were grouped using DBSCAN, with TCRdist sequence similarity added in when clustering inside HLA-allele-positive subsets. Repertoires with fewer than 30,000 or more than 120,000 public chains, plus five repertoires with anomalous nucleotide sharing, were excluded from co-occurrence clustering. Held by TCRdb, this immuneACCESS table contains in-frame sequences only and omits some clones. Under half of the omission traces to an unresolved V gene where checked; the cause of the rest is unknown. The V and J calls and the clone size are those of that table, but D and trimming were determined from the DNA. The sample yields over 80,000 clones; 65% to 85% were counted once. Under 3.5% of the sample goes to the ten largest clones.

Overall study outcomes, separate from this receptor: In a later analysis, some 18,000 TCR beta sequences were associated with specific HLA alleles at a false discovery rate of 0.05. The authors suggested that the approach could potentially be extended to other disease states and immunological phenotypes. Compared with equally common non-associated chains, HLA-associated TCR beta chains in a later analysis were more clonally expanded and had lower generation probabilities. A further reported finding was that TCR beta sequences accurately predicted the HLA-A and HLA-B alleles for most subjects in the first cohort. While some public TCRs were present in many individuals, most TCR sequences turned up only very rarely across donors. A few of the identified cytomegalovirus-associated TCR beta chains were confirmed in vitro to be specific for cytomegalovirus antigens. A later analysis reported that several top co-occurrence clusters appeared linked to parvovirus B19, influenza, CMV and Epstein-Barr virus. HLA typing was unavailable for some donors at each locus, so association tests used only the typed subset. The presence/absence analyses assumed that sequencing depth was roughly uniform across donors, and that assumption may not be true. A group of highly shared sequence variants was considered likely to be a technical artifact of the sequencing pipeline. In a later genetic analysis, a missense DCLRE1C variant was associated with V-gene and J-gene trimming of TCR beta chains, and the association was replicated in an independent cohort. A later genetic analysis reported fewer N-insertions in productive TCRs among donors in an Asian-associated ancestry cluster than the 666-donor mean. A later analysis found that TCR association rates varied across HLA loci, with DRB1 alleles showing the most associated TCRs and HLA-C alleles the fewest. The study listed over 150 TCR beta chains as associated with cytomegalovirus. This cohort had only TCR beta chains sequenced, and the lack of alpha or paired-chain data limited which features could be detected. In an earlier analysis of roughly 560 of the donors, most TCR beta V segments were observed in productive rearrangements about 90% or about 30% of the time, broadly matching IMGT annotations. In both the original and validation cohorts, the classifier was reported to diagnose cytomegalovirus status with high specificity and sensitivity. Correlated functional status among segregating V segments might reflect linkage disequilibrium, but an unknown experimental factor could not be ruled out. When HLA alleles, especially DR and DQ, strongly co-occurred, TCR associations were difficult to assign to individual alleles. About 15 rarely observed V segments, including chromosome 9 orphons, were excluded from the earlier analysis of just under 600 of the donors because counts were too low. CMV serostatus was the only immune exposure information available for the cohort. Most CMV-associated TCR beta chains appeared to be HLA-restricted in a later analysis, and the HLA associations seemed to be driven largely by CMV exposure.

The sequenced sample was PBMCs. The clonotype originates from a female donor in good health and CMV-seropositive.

The CDR3 amino acid sequence is: CSDEAQGYYGYTF. In nucleotide form, the sequence is TGCAGCGATGAAGCCCAGGGTTACTATGGCTACACCTTC. The rearranged chain carries TRBV29-1 and TRBJ1-2; matching of 5 bases hints at TRBD1 as the D gene. The CDR3 contains 13 residues, cysteine and phenylalanine counted. The only DNA kept is the CDR3, 39 bases in frame from the first base. From the germline V gene, CDR1 is SQVTM and CDR2 is ANQGSEA.